This entry lists 26 T cell receptor beta chains sequenced from one sample in a study of T-cell memory formation after mild COVID-19. TCRdb itself ran the 5' RACE reads through MiXCR, one entry per CDR3 protein. The sample carries hundreds of thousands of distinct CDR3 sequences, roughly 15% recorded once. Sequencing used PBMCs or a T cell subset sorted from them (not recorded which). The receptors stem from a man in his late teens or twenties who had mild COVID-19 (a few samples of this study predate the infection). Cell type and time point are not known.

This clonotype was recorded a few times. CDR3 amino acids: CASRPGGTGVTNEQYF. CDR3 in DNA: TGTGCCAGCAGACCCGGGGGGACAGGGGTAACCAACGAGCAGTACTTC. V and J are TRBV7-9 and TRBJ2-7; TRBD1 agrees at 10 bases. CDR3 length equals 16 residues. Looked up from germline, CDR1 is SEHNR and CDR2 is FQNEAQ (reference sequence). V was clipped by 6 bases and J by 5 bases; unmatched bases: 13.

This chain connects TRBV6-2 or TRBV6-3 to TRBJ1-5; the match to TRBD1 covers 8 bases. This CDR3 spans 15 amino acids. The germline V gene encodes CDR1 MNHEY and CDR2 SVGEGT. Trimming at V came to 7 bases and at J to 6 bases, leaving 11 bases not matched to a gene. The CDR3 sequence is CASTSRPTGVQPQHF. The CDR3 nucleotides are TGTGCCAGCACCTCTCGTCCGACAGGGGTTCAGCCCCAGCATTTT.

Only a few counts were recorded for this clonotype. V and J are TRBV15 and TRBJ2-7; 8 bases agree with TRBD1. V shed 3 bases, J shed 4 bases, and the junction held 5 bases outside the gene matches. The CDR3 totals 14 residues. Germline V lookup: CDR1 LNHNV, CDR2 YYDKDF (reference sequence). Written as DNA, the CDR3 is TGTGCCACCAGCAGCCAGGACAGGGTATACGAGCAGTACGTC. Translation gives CATSSQDRVYEQYV.

This clonotype was seen more than once but under ten times. This chain uses TRBV20-1 with TRBJ2-1; D ambiguous. V dropped 3 bases and J dropped 9 bases, with 9 bases sitting between them. This CDR3 is 11 amino acids long. The germline gives CDR1 DFQATT, CDR2 SNEGSKA (reference sequence). The CDR3 reads CSARAPREQFF. The CDR3 nucleotides read TGCAGTGCTAGGGCCCCGCGTGAGCAGTTCTTC.

This clonotype was observed many times. The rearrangement links TRBV6-5 to TRBJ1-6; D gene uncertain. V was shortened by 6 bases and J by 6 bases, with 12 bases between the two germline ends. The germline gives CDR1 MNHEY, CDR2 SVGAGI. This CDR3 spans 14 amino acids. The CDR3 DNA sequence: TGTGCCAGCAGGCCGGACGGAGCTAATTCACCCCTCCACTTT. It specifies CASRPDGANSPLHF.

This clonotype was observed many times. V gene TRBV3-1 combines with J gene TRBJ2-3; a weak D match, TRBD1 (6 bases). The V and J ends lost 4 bases and 3 bases respectively, with 8 bases between them. There are 13 residues in the CDR3. Looked up from germline, CDR1 is LGHDT and CDR2 is YNNKEL (reference sequence). CDR3 nucleotides: TGTGCCAGCAGCCCTAGGGGGACAGATACGCAGTATTTT. This encodes CASSPRGTDTQYF.

This chain joins TRBV12-5 and TRBJ1-6, with a weak D call TRBD1 (5 bases). The CDR3 runs to 14 residues. The V gene lost 6 bases and the J gene lost 6 bases, with 12 bases spanning the gap. Germline assignment: CDR1 LGHNT and CDR2 FRNRAP. CDR3 nucleotides: TGTGCTAGTGGGATCGAGGGGTTTAATTCACCCCTCCACTTT. Protein product: CASGIEGFNSPLHF.

The V and J genes are TRBV19 and TRBJ2-3, with D possibly being TRBD1 or TRBD2 (5 bases each). V lost 3 bases and J 1 base, leaving 11 bases between the germline ends. The germline V gene has CDR1 LNHDA and CDR2 SQIVND (reference sequence). The CDR3 spans 15 residues. CDR3 amino acids: CASSMVSGRTDTQYF. CDR3 coding DNA: TGTGCCAGTAGTATGGTTTCGGGGCGCACAGATACGCAGTATTTT.

This chain connects TRBV6-5 to TRBJ2-1, with D possibly matching TRBD2 (5 bases). Germline-derived CDR1 and CDR2 are MNHEY and SVGAGI. Trimming took off 4 bases at V and 0 bases at J, with 10 bases between the two ends. This CDR3 has 15 amino acids. The DNA for the CDR3 is TGTGCCAGCAGTTTTGGCCGGGGCTCCTACAATGAGCAGTTCTTC. Amino acids: CASSFGRGSYNEQFF.

The chain is built from TRBV9 and TRBJ1-1; 7 bases agree with TRBD1. From germline, CDR1 is SGDLS and CDR2 YYNGEE. The junction had 6 bases not matched to a gene; V was cut back by 5 bases and J by 5 bases. This CDR3 is 13 amino acids long. This chain's CDR3 is CASSDRDGTEAFF. CDR3 DNA sequence: TGTGCCAGCAGTGACAGGGACGGAACTGAAGCTTTCTTT.

The sample holds a few counts of this clonotype. This chain connects TRBV7-2 to TRBJ1-1; perhaps TRBD1 as D (5 bases). CDR1 and CDR2 (germline): SGHTA, FQGNSA. Trimming took off 2 bases at V and 3 bases at J, with 10 bases between the two ends. This CDR3 is built from 14 residues. CDR3 coding DNA: TGTGCCAGCAGCTTAATAAGGGGCGACACTGAAGCTTTCTTT. It is translated as CASSLIRGDTEAFF. The full variable domain, completed using reference TRBV7-2 and TRBJ1-1, is GAGVSQSPSNKVTEKGKDVELRCDPISGHTALYWYRQSLGQGLEFLIYFQGNSAPDKSGLPSDRFSAERTGGSVSTLTIQRTQQEDSAVYLCASSLIRGDTEAFFGQGTRLTVV.

This sequence joins TRBV7-7 and TRBJ2-1, with no clear D. Germline CDR1 is SSHAT and CDR2 is FNYEAQ (reference sequence). V lost 6 bases and J 7 bases, leaving 16 bases between the germline ends. The CDR3 extends over 14 amino acids. The CDR3 DNA follows: TGTGCCAGCAGTACTAACCCTGACGGGAATGAGCAGTTCTTC. Protein product: CASSTNPDGNEQFF.

V gene TRBV7-2 combines with J gene TRBJ1-4; tentatively, D is TRBD1 (5 bases). Germline loops: CDR1 SGHTA, CDR2 FQGNSA. The V and J ends lost 5 bases and 7 bases respectively, with 14 bases between them. This CDR3 is built from 14 residues. CDR3: CASSIQSGGEKLFF. DNA for the CDR3: TGTGCCAGCAGCATACAGAGCGGGGGTGAAAAACTGTTTTTT.

This clonotype was detected only a few times. The CDR3 sequence is CASSQTGPYTGELFF. The CDR3 bases are TGTGCCAGCAGTCAGACAGGTCCTTACACCGGGGAGCTGTTTTTT. This sequence joins TRBV12-3 or TRBV12-4 and TRBJ2-2, with TRBD1 as a possible D gene (6 bases). Trimming pared 5 bases from V and 3 bases from J, leaving 13 bases between. This CDR3 has 15 amino acids.

The DNA for the CDR3 is TGTGCCAGCAGTCAAAGAGGTCCCGGACAGGGGGCCGGCGGGGAGCTGTTTTTT. The encoded protein is CASSQRGPGQGAGGELFF. The J gene is TRBJ2-2, the V gene TRBV7-3; 11 bases match TRBD1. The CDR3 spans 18 residues. V shed 6 bases and J 7 bases; nucleotides not matched to a gene: 16. Per the germline V gene, CDR1 is SGHTA and CDR2 is FQGTGA.

The chain joins TRBV28 to TRBJ1-2, with a possible D match to TRBD1 (5 bases). The CDR3 loop spans 14 amino acids. V was shortened by 5 bases and J by 6 bases, with 16 bases between the two germline ends. The V gene's germline CDR1 is MDHEN and CDR2 SYDVKM. In DNA, the CDR3 is TGTGCCAGCAGTCGCCCCAGGGCTGCTCATGGCTACACCTTC. This encodes CASSRPRAAHGYTF.

This clonotype appeared many times. The genes are TRBV5-1 and TRBJ2-7, with D maybe TRBD1 (5 bases). The CDR3 has 14 amino acids. The germline CDR1 and CDR2 sequences are SGHRS and YFSETQ. Deletions cut 0 bases from V and 0 bases from J, with 7 bases between. CDR3 nucleotide sequence: TGCGCCAGCAGCTTGGAACAGGTCTCCTACGAGCAGTACTTC. Protein: CASSLEQVSYEQYF.

The chain has TRBV6-2 or TRBV6-3 and TRBJ2-4; perhaps TRBD1 as D (6 bases). The CDR3 extends over 13 amino acids. Germline CDR1 is MNHEY and CDR2 is SVGEGT. The ends were cut back, 6 bases at V and 4 bases at J, with 10 bases in the middle. The CDR3 here is CASRGDTKNIQYF. CDR3 nucleotide sequence: TGTGCCAGCAGAGGGGACACTAAAAACATTCAGTACTTC.

This clonotype was seen a handful of times. The rearrangement joins TRBV18 to TRBJ2-2, with D hard to call. The V and J ends lost 1 base and 8 bases respectively, with 5 bases between them. The length of the CDR3 is 12 residues. Looked up from germline, CDR1 is KGHSH and CDR2 is LQKENI. For the CDR3, the DNA is TGTGCCAGCTCACCACGTTCGGGGGAGCTGTTTTTT. This translates into CASSPRSGELFF.

J is TRBJ2-5 and V is TRBV5-1; D call uncertain. There are 14 residues in the CDR3. V lost 4 bases and J 0 bases, leaving 10 bases between the germline ends. Germline CDR1 reads SGHRS; CDR2 reads YFSETQ. The CDR3 protein is CASSVYSNQETQYF. CDR3 DNA: TGCGCCAGCAGCGTCTACAGTAACCAAGAGACCCAGTACTTC.

The chain has TRBV12-3 or TRBV12-4 and TRBJ2-3; a possible D gene is TRBD2 (7 bases). The CDR3 contains 15 residues. Trimming left V 3 bases short and J 5 bases short, with 15 bases between. This chain's CDR3 is CASSFLTGGRDTQYF. The CDR3 nucleotides are TGTGCCAGCAGTTTTCTTACGGGGGGCCGAGATACGCAGTATTTT.

This clonotype was counted ten times or more. The V gene is TRBV6-5, the J gene TRBJ2-2; TRBD2 is a possible D gene (5 bases). Germline lookup yields CDR1 MNHEY and CDR2 SVGAGI. This CDR3 region has 15 residues. Trimming pared 0 bases from V and 5 bases from J, leaving 10 bases between. The CDR3, as DNA: TGTGCCAGCAGTTACTCGAGGGTGGGGACCGGGGAGCTGTTTTTT. Protein: CASSYSRVGTGELFF.

At least ten counts were recorded for this clonotype. V and J are TRBV4-3 and TRBJ2-2; D is unclear. V was cut by 1 base and J by 0 bases, with 6 bases left in between. Germline values: CDR1 LGHNA, CDR2 YSLEER. The CDR3 consists of 15 residues. The CDR3 nucleotides read TGCGCCAGCAGCCAAGGACCGACGAACACCGGGGAGCTGTTTTTT. Its protein is CASSQGPTNTGELFF.

The table lists this clonotype with a few counts. The gene calls are TRBV7-7 and TRBJ2-5, with D perhaps TRBD2 (5 bases). CDR3 size: 14 residues. V gave up 5 bases and J gave up 4 bases, with 14 bases separating them. Germline CDR1 reads SSHAT; CDR2 reads FNYEAQ (reference sequence). CDR3 in DNA: TGTGCCAGCAGCCCCTACCAAGAGGGAGAGACCCAGTACTTC. Its protein is CASSPYQEGETQYF. The variable domain in full, with the rest retrieved from reference TRBV7-7 and TRBJ2-5, is GAGVSQSPRYKVTKRGQDVTLRCDPISSHATLYWYQQALGQGPEFLTYFNYEAQPDKSGLPSDRFSAERPEGSISTLTIQRTEQRDSAMYRCASSPYQEGETQYFGPGTRLLVL.

About this clonotype itself: One end of the junction fails to match germline, which may point to a read error. This sequence joins TRBV7-2 and TRBJ2-1, with 7 nucleotides matching TRBD2. CDR1 and CDR2 (germline): SGHTA, FQGNSA. The CDR3 consists of 15 residues. The CDR3 DNA is TGTGCCAGCAGCTTAGGTAGGGCTAGCGGCAATGAGCAGTTATTC. It translates to CASSLGRASGNEQLF.

This clonotype was seen a handful of times. The rearrangement links TRBV4-1 to TRBJ2-3, with 7 bases aligning to TRBD1. The germline V gene encodes CDR1 MGHRA and CDR2 YSYEKL. Trimming took 4 bases from V and 2 from J; bases not matched to a gene: 6. The CDR3 length is 15 residues. The CDR3 spells CASSLRQGVTDTQYF. DNA of the CDR3: TGCGCCAGCAGCCTCCGACAGGGAGTCACAGATACGCAGTATTTT.